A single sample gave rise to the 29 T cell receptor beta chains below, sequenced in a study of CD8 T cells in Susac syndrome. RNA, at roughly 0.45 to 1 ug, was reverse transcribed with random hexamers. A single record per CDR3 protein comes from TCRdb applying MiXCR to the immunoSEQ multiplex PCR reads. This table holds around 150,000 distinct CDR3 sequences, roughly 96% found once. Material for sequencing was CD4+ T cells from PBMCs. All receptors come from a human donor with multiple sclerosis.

CDR3 protein: CASSNGGPNTEAFF. The CDR3 nucleotides are TGTGCCAGCAGCAATGGGGGTCCGAACACTGAAGCTTTCTTT. The chain is built from TRBV21-1 and TRBJ1-1; TRBD1, the table's D call, lacks a check against the DNA. TRBV21-1 is annotated as a pseudogene. The CDR3 is 14 residues long.

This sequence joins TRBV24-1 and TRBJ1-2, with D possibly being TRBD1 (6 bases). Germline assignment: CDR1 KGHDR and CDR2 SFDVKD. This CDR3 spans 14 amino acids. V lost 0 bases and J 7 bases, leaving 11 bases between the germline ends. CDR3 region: CATSDLYGGRGYTF. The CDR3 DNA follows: TGTGCCACCAGTGATTTGTACGGGGGCCGTGGCTACACCTTC.

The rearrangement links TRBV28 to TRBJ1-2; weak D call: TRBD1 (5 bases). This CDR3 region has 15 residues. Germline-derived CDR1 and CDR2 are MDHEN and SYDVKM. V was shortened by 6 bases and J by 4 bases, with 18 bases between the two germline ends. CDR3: CASRDNKRLGYGYTF. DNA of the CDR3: TGTGCCAGCAGGGACAACAAGCGACTTGGCTATGGCTACACCTTC.

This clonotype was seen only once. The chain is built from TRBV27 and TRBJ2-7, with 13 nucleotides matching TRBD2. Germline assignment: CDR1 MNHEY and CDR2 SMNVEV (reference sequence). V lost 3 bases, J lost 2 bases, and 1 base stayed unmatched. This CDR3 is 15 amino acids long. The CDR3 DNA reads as TGTGCCAGCAGTTTCGGGACTAGCGGGACCTACGAGCAGTACTTC. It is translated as CASSFGTSGTYEQYF.

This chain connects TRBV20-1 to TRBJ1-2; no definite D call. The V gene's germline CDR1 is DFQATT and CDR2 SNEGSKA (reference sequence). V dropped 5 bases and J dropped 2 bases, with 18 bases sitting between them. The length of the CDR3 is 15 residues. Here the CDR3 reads CSAPRRTGGNYGYTF. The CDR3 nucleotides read TGCAGTGCTCCTCGACGGACGGGAGGCAACTATGGCTACACCTTC.

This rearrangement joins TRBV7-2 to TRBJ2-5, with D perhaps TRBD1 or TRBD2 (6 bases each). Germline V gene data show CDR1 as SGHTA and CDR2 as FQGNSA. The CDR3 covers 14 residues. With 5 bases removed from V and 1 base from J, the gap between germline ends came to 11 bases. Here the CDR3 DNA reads TGTGCCAGCAGCAGCCGGGGGCCCCAAGAGACCCAGTACTTC. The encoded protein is CASSSRGPQETQYF.

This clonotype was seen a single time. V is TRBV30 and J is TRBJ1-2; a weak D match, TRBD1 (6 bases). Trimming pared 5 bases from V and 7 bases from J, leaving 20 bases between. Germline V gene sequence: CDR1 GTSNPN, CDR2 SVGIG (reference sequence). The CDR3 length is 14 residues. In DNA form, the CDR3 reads TGTGCCTGGGATTCAGGGGTCATTAGTCGTGGCTACACCTTC. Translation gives CAWDSGVISRGYTF.

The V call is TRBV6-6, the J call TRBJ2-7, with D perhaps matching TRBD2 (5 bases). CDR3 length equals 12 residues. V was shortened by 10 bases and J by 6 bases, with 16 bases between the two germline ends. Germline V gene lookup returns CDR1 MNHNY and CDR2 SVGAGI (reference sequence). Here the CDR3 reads CATSVRVGEQYF. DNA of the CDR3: TGTGCCACGAGCGTGAGGGTAGGCGAGCAGTACTTC.

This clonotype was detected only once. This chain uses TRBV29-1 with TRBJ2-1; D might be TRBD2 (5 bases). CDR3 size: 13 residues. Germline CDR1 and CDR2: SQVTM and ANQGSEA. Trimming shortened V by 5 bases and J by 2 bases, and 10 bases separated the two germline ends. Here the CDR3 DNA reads TGCAGCGTTCAAGGACTTCCCTACAATGAGCAGTTCTTC. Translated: CSVQGLPYNEQFF.

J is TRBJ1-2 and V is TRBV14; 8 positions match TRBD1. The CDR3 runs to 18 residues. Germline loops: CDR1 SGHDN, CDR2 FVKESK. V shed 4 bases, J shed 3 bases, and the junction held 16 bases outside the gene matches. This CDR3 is CASSLQGANDGLDYGYTF. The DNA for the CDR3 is TGTGCCAGCAGCCTTCAGGGGGCGAACGACGGACTAGACTATGGCTACACCTTC.

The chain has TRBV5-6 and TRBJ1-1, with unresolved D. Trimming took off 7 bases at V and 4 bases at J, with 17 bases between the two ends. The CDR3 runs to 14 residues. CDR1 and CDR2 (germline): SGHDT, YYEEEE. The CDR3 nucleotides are TGTGCCAGCCTTAGGCTTCAGGTGTTCACTGAAGCTTTCTTT. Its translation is CASLRLQVFTEAFF. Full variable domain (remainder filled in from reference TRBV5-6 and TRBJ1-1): DAGVTQSPTHLIKTRGQQVTLRCSPKSGHDTVSWYQQALGQGPQFIFQYYEEEERQRGNFPDRFSGHQFPNYSSELNVNALLLGDSALYLCASLRLQVFTEAFFGQGTRLTVV.

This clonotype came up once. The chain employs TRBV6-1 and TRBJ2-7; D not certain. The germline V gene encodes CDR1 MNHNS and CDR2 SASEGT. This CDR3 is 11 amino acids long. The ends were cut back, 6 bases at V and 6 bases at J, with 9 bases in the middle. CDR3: CASSVKFEQYF. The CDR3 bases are TGTGCCAGCAGCGTTAAATTCGAGCAGTACTTC.

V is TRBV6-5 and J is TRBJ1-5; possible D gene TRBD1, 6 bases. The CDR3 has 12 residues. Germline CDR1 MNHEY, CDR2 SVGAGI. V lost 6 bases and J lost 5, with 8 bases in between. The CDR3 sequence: CASRSGDQPQHF. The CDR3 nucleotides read TGTGCCAGCAGATCAGGGGATCAGCCCCAGCATTTT.

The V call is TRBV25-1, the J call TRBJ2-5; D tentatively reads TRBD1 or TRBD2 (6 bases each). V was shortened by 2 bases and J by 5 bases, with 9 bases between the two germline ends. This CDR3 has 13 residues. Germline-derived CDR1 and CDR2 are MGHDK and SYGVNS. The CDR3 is CASSEGGRETQYF. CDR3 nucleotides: TGTGCCAGCAGTGAAGGGGGGCGGGAGACCCAGTACTTC.

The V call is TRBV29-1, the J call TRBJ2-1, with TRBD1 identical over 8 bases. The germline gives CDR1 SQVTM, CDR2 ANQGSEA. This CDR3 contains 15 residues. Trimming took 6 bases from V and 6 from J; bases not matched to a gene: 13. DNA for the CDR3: TGCAGCGTGGATTTGACCGGGACAGGAACCAATGAGCAGTTCTTC. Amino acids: CSVDLTGTGTNEQFF.

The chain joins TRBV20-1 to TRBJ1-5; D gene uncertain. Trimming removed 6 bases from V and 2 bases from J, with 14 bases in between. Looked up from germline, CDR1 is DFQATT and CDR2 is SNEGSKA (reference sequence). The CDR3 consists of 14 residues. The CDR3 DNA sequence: TGCAGTGCCACCCGTAACCCGGGCAATCAGCCCCAGCATTTT. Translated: CSATRNPGNQPQHF.

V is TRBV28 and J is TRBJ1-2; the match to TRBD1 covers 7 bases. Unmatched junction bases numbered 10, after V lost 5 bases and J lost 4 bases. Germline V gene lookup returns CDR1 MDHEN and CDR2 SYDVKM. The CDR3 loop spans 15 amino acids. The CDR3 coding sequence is TGTGCCAGCAGTGCTCGCGGACAGGTGACCTATGGCTACACCTTC. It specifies CASSARGQVTYGYTF.

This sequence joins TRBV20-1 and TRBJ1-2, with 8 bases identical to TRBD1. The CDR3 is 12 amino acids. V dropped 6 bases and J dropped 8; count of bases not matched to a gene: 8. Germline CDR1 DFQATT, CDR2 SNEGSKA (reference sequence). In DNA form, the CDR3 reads TGCAGTGCACCGGACAGGGTGGAGGGCTACACCTTC. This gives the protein CSAPDRVEGYTF.

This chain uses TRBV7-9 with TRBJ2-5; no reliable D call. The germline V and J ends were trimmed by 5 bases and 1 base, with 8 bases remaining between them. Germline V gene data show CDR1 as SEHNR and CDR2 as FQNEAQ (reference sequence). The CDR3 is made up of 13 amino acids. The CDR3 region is CASSQEFQETQYF. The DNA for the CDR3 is TGTGCCAGCAGCCAAGAGTTCCAAGAGACCCAGTACTTC.

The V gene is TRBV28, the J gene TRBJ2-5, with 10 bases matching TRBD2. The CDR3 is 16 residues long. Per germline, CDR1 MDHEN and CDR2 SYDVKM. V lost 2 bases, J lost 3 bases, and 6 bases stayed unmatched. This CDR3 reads CASSLIPSGRKETQYF. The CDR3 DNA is TGTGCCAGCAGTTTAATCCCTAGCGGGAGAAAAGAGACCCAGTACTTC.

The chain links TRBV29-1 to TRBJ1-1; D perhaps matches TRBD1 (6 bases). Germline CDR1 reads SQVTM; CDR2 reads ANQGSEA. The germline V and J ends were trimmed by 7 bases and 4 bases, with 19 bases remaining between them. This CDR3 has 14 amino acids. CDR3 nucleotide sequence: TGCAGCGCCCGTTCCGGGGGGGCGAGCACTGAAGCTTTCTTT. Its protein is CSARSGGASTEAFF.

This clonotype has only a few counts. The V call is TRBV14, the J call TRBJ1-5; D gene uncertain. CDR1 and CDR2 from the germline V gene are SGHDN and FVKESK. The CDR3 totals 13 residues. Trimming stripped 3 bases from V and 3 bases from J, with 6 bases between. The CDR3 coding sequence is TGTGCCAGCAGCCAGGGCGTCAATCAGCCCCAGCATTTT. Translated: CASSQGVNQPQHF.

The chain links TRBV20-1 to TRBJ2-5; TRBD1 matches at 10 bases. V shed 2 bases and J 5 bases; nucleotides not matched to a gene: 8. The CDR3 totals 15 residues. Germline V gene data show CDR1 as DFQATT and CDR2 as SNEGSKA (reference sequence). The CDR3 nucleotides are TGCAGTGCTAGACCCTGGACAGGGGGAATCGAGACCCAGTACTTC. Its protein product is CSARPWTGGIETQYF.

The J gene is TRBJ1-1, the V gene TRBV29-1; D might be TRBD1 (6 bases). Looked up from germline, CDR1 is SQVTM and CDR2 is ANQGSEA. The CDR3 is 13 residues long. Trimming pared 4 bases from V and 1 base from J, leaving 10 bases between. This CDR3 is CSVAQGPNTEAFF. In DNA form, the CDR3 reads TGCAGCGTTGCACAGGGCCCGAACACTGAAGCTTTCTTT.

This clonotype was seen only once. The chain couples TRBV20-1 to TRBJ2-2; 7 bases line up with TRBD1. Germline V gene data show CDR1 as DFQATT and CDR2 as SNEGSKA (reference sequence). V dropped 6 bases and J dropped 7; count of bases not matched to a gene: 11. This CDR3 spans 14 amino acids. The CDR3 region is CSARIQGYHGELFF. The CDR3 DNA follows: TGCAGTGCGCGGATACAGGGGTATCACGGGGAGCTGTTTTTT.

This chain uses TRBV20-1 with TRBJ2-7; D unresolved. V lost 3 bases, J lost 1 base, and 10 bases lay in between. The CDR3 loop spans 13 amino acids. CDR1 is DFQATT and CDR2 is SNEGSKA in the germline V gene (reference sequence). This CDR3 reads CSASGRNSYEQYF. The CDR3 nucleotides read TGCAGTGCTAGTGGGCGGAATTCCTACGAGCAGTACTTC.

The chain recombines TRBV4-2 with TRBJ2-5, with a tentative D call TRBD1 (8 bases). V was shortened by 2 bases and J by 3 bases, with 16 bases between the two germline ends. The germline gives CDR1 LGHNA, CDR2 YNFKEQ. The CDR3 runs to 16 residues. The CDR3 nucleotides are TGTGCCAGCAGCCAACAAGGGGGGGACAGGAAAGAGACCCAGTACTTC. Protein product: CASSQQGGDRKETQYF.

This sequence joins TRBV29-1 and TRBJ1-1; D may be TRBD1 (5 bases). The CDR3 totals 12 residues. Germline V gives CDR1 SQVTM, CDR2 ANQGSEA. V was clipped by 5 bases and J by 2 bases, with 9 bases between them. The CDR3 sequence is CSVTQVNTEAFF. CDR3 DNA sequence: TGCAGCGTTACACAGGTTAACACTGAAGCTTTCTTT.

CDR3 nucleotides: TGTGCCAGCAGTGAACATCCGGAGCAGTACTTC. Its protein is CASSEHPEQYF. The chain recombines TRBV2 with TRBJ2-7; D unclear. Trimming pared 2 bases from V and 7 bases from J, leaving 6 bases between. The germline V gene has CDR1 SNHLY and CDR2 FYNNEI. The CDR3 has 11 amino acids.